The 6 T cell receptor beta chains reported below all come from one sample, sequenced in a study of OX40 agonist ivuxolimab in advanced cancers. The assay was immunoSEQ multiplex PCR, and TCRdb's table has in-frame clones only and misses some. Counted here are more than 65,000 clones, less than 95% occurring once; the ten biggest clones make up more than 0.85%. The sequencing here drew on CD4+ or CD8+ T cells sorted from blood, taken in a trial of the OX40 agonist ivuxolimab. Every receptor here comes from an adult with an advanced solid tumor such as melanoma, head and neck, liver or kidney cancer.

J is TRBJ2-1 and V is TRBV30, with a possible D match to TRBD1 (5 bases). Germline V gives CDR1 GTSNPN, CDR2 SVGIG (reference sequence). The CDR3 consists of 15 residues. Trimming took off 3 bases at V and 0 bases at J, with 12 bases between the two ends. The CDR3 nucleotides are TGTGCCTGGAGGTTCACAGGCAGCTCCTACAATGAGCAGTTCTTC. This sequence encodes CAWRFTGSSYNEQFF.

V and J are TRBV18 and TRBJ2-5; D may be TRBD2 (5 bases). V was shortened by 4 bases and J by 3 bases, with 12 bases between the two germline ends. This CDR3 contains 14 residues. Looked up from germline, CDR1 is KGHSH and CDR2 is LQKENI. CDR3 nucleotide sequence: TGTGCCAGCTCACTTTTGGACGGGGAAGAGACCCAGTACTTC. Amino acid sequence: CASSLLDGEETQYF.

As DNA, the CDR3 is TGTGCCAGTAGTATCGCGGGGGTCGAAAACGGCTACACCTTC. Encoded protein: CASSIAGVENGYTF. The chain carries TRBV19 and TRBJ1-2; tentative D call: TRBD1 (5 bases). The CDR3 has 14 residues. Trimming stripped 3 bases from V and 8 bases from J, with 16 bases between. CDR1 and CDR2 from the germline V gene are LNHDA and SQIVND (reference sequence).

The rearrangement joins TRBV7-9 to TRBJ2-3, with D tentatively TRBD1 (5 bases). V was pared by 3 bases and J by 7 bases, with 17 bases between. The length of the CDR3 is 15 residues. In germline, CDR1 is SEHNR, CDR2 FQNEAQ (reference sequence). The CDR3 reads CASSFRQTSGNTQYF. The CDR3 DNA sequence: TGTGCCAGCAGCTTTCGACAGACGTCAGGGAATACGCAGTATTTT.

This sequence joins TRBV5-1 and TRBJ2-7; the D is unclear. V lost 4 bases and J 5 bases, leaving 16 bases between the germline ends. Germline V gene sequence: CDR1 SGHRS, CDR2 YFSETQ. This CDR3 is built from 14 residues. This CDR3 is CASSTTQSMNEQYF. The CDR3, as DNA: TGCGCCAGCAGCACGACACAGAGTATGAACGAGCAGTACTTC.

Comments on this clone: At one end the junction does not follow the germline gene, possibly because of a read error. The chain is built from TRBV7-7 and TRBJ2-1; weak D call: TRBD1 (6 bases). Germline CDR1 is SSHAT and CDR2 is FNYEAQ (reference sequence). The CDR3 is made up of 14 amino acids. CDR3 residues: CASSPSQGRNEQFF. For the CDR3, the DNA is TGTGCTAGCAGCCCTAGTCAGGGGAGAAATGAGCAGTTCTTC.